Below, one T cell receptor beta chain is given with its context. This sample is drawn from a study of cytomegalovirus exposure and HLA in healthy donors. Overall study context: The study placed around 80% of its approximately 360 genotyped donors in the Caucasian-associated ancestry cluster.

The PCR was carried out with 60 Vbeta primers and 13 Jbeta primers. Authors' analysis steps: In a later analysis, 80 million to 100 million unique TCR beta chains included roughly 11 million shared by two or more donors. Clones were read by immunoSEQ multiplex PCR, and TCRdb kept only the in-frame ones, dropping some. That table is the source of V, J and clone size, and D and trimming were worked out from the DNA. The profile shows 110,000 to 150,000 clones, 60% to 85% of them singletons. Sequenced sample: PBMCs. The clonotype originates from a male donor in good health and CMV-seronegative.

CDR3 coding DNA: TGCGCCAGCACCTCGACAGGGGGTGTTCCGACGCAGTATTTT. Translated: CASTSTGGVPTQYF. The rearrangement links TRBV5-1 to TRBJ2-3; TRBD1 aligns across 9 bases. With V trimmed by 6 bases and J by 9 bases, 11 bases remained unmatched. This CDR3 spans 14 amino acids. In germline, CDR1 is SGHRS, CDR2 YFSETQ.